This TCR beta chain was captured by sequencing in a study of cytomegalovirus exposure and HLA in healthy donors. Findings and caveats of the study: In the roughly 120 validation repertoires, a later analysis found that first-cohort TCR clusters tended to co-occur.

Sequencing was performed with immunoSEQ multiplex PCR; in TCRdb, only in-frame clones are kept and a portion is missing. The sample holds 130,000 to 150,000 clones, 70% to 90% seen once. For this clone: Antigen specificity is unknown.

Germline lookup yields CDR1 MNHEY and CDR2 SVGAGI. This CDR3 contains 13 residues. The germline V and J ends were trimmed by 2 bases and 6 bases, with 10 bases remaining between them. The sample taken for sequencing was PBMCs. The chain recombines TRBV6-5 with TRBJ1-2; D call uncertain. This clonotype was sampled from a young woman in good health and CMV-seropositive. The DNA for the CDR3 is TGTGCCAGCAGTTACGAGGGTGTCGATGGCTACACCTTC. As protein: CASSYEGVDGYTF.